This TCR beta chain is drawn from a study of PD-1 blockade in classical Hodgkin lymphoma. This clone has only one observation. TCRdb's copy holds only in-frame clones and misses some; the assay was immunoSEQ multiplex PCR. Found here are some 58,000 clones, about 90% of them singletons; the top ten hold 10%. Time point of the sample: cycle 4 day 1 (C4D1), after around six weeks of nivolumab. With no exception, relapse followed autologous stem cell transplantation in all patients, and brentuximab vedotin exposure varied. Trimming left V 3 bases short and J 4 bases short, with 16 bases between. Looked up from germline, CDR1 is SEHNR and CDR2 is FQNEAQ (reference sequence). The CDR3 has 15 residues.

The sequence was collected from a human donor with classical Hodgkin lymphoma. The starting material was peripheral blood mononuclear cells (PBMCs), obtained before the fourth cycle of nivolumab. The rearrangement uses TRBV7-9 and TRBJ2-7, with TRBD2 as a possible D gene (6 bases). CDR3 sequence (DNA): TGTGCCAGCAGCTTGGGAACCGGGACTGAGTACGAGCAGTACTTC. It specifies CASSLGTGTEYEQYF.